A selection of T cell receptor beta chains follows, all from one sample in a study of T-cell reconstitution after alpha-beta-depleted transplantation in children. TCRdb independently ran MiXCR on the PCR reads; one entry per CDR3 protein. This sample has 700,000 to 850,000 distinct CDR3 sequences, with less than 20% found just once. Sample: PBMCs, mostly from graft donor cells, taken 360 days after TCRalphabeta/CD19-depleted stem cell transplant. These receptors were obtained from a male patient younger than 18 who had a stem cell transplant for acute lymphoblastic leukemia, so the T cells may come from the graft donor. Each CDR3 is given with its conserved first and last residue. Fields, in order: J gene, clone size, D gene, V gene, CDR3 protein. The D gene is left open where the match is weak. Clone size, where shown, is once, few, many, or a class for clones that have expanded.

j_gene: TRBJ2-3
abundance: -
d_gene: TRBD2
v_gene: TRBV7-3
CDR3aa: CASSLTSGDTDTQYF

j_gene: TRBJ2-2
abundance: few
d_gene: -
v_gene: TRBV5-6
CDR3aa: CASSFWGVGRTRSGELFF

j_gene: TRBJ2-5
abundance: -
d_gene: -
v_gene: TRBV11-2
CDR3aa: CASTSRAGRETQYF

j_gene: TRBJ2-7
abundance: -
d_gene: TRBD1
v_gene: TRBV29-1
CDR3aa: CSVGTGILEQYF

j_gene: TRBJ2-5
abundance: -
d_gene: -
v_gene: TRBV15
CDR3aa: CATSRAVRLGKETQYF

j_gene: TRBJ2-6
abundance: -
d_gene: -
v_gene: TRBV21-1
CDR3aa: CASSKPAAGGLGANVLTF

j_gene: TRBJ1-2
abundance: -
d_gene: -
v_gene: TRBV9
CDR3aa: CASSPRSERGYGYTF

j_gene: TRBJ2-1
abundance: -
d_gene: -
v_gene: TRBV6-2/TRBV6-3
CDR3aa: CASSYSPGDNEQFF

j_gene: TRBJ1-6
abundance: few
d_gene: -
v_gene: TRBV12-3/TRBV12-4
CDR3aa: CASSFPRGNSPLHF

j_gene: TRBJ2-7
abundance: many
d_gene: TRBD2
v_gene: TRBV20-1
CDR3aa: CSAPWTSLDEQYF

j_gene: TRBJ2-7
abundance: few
d_gene: -
v_gene: TRBV19
CDR3aa: CASSISAYAYEQYF

j_gene: TRBJ2-1
abundance: few
d_gene: -
v_gene: TRBV3-1
CDR3aa: CASMRYNEQFF

j_gene: TRBJ2-3
abundance: -
d_gene: TRBD2
v_gene: TRBV20-1
CDR3aa: CSASPTSGGADTQYF

j_gene: TRBJ2-7
abundance: few
d_gene: -
v_gene: TRBV10-3
CDR3aa: CAISVSQGYEQYF

j_gene: TRBJ2-1
abundance: few
d_gene: -
v_gene: TRBV20-1
CDR3aa: CSRLRGGGNEQFF

j_gene: TRBJ2-7
abundance: -
d_gene: TRBD1
v_gene: TRBV5-1
CDR3aa: CASSFGTGGASSYEQYF

j_gene: TRBJ2-7
abundance: -
d_gene: -
v_gene: TRBV6-1
CDR3aa: CASTRESDPSSYEQYF

j_gene: TRBJ2-6
abundance: -
d_gene: TRBD1
v_gene: TRBV9
CDR3aa: CASSVIGTAYIPSGANVLTF

j_gene: TRBJ1-1
abundance: -
d_gene: -
v_gene: TRBV20-1
CDR3aa: CSAREQGNTEAFF

j_gene: TRBJ1-2
abundance: -
d_gene: -
v_gene: TRBV5-1
CDR3aa: CASSLNGEFYYGYTF

j_gene: TRBJ2-1
abundance: few
d_gene: -
v_gene: TRBV20-1
CDR3aa: CSARWAGRPSYNEQFF

j_gene: TRBJ2-1
abundance: -
d_gene: -
v_gene: TRBV12-3/TRBV12-4
CDR3aa: CASSPDRIDEQFF

j_gene: TRBJ2-5
abundance: -
d_gene: -
v_gene: TRBV3-1
CDR3aa: CASGDAGIGETQYF

j_gene: TRBJ2-7
abundance: few
d_gene: -
v_gene: TRBV12-3/TRBV12-4
CDR3aa: CASSPSGRSSYEQYF

j_gene: TRBJ2-2
abundance: -
d_gene: TRBD1
v_gene: TRBV9
CDR3aa: CASSVARSGQGARTPGELFF

j_gene: TRBJ1-1
abundance: -
d_gene: TRBD1
v_gene: TRBV11-1
CDR3aa: CASSTTPAGKGANTEAFF

j_gene: TRBJ2-5
abundance: few
d_gene: -
v_gene: TRBV5-1
CDR3aa: CASSPGVLETQYF

j_gene: TRBJ2-7
abundance: -
d_gene: TRBD2
v_gene: TRBV6-1
CDR3aa: CASSRTPFREAYEQYF

j_gene: TRBJ1-3
abundance: -
d_gene: -
v_gene: TRBV9
CDR3aa: CASSGDWGSGNTIYF

j_gene: TRBJ1-1
abundance: few
d_gene: -
v_gene: TRBV15
CDR3aa: CATSSEVGRLNTEAFF

j_gene: TRBJ1-2
abundance: few
d_gene: -
v_gene: TRBV10-3
CDR3aa: CAIRSGGDHGGYTF

j_gene: TRBJ2-7
abundance: many
d_gene: -
v_gene: TRBV29-1
CDR3aa: CSVALGGPYEQYF

j_gene: TRBJ2-7
abundance: -
d_gene: TRBD1
v_gene: TRBV5-1
CDR3aa: CASSGTGAVGEQYF

j_gene: TRBJ1-5
abundance: -
d_gene: TRBD1
v_gene: TRBV12-3/TRBV12-4
CDR3aa: CASSPGQGRSNQPQHF

j_gene: TRBJ2-7
abundance: few
d_gene: TRBD2
v_gene: TRBV27
CDR3aa: CASSLSWTGRVSYEQYF

j_gene: TRBJ2-1
abundance: few
d_gene: TRBD2
v_gene: TRBV27
CDR3aa: CASSEGLAGGSYNEQFF

j_gene: TRBJ2-1
abundance: many
d_gene: -
v_gene: TRBV5-1
CDR3aa: CASSLEGPYNEQFF

j_gene: TRBJ1-6
abundance: -
d_gene: -
v_gene: TRBV28
CDR3aa: CASSYRLRSPLHF

j_gene: TRBJ2-1
abundance: -
d_gene: -
v_gene: TRBV9
CDR3aa: CASSVGYGDNEQFF

j_gene: TRBJ2-1
abundance: many
d_gene: TRBD2
v_gene: TRBV12-3/TRBV12-4
CDR3aa: CASSTRLPGLARNEQFF

j_gene: TRBJ2-7
abundance: few
d_gene: -
v_gene: TRBV11-2
CDR3aa: CASTPGSGGYEQYF